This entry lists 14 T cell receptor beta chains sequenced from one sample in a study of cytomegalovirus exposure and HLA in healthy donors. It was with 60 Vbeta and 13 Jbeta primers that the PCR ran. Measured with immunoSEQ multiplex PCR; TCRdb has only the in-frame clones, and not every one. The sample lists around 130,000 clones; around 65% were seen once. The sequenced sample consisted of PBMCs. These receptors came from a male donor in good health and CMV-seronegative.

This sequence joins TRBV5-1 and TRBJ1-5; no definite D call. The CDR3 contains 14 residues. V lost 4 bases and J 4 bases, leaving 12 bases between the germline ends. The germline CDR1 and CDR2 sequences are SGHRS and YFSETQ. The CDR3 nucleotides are TGCGCCAGCAGCGAGGCGGGCGGTAATCAGCCCCAGCATTTT. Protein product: CASSEAGGNQPQHF.

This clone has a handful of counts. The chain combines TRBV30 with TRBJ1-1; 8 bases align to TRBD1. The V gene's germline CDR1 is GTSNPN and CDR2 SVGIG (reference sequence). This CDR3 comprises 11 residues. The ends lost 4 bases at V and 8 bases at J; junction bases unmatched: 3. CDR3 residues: CAWTTGVEAFF. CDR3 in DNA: TGTGCCTGGACGACAGGGGTGGAAGCTTTCTTT.

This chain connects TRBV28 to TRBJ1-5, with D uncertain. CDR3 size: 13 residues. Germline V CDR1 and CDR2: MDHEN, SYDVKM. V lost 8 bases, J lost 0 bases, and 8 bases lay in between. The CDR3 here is CASLEFSNQPQHF. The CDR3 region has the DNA TGTGCCAGCCTCGAGTTTAGCAATCAGCCCCAGCATTTT. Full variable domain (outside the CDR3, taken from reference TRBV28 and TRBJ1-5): DVKVTQSSRYLVKRTGEKVFLECVQDMDHENMFWYRQDPGLGLRLIYFSYDVKMKEKGDIPEGYSVSREKKERFSLILESASTNQTSMYLCASLEFSNQPQHFGDGTRLSIL.

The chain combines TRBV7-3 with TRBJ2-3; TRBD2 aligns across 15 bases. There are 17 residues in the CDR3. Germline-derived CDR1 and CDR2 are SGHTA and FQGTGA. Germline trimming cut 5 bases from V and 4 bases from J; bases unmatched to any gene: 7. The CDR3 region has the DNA TGTGCCAGCAGCCCATTGGGACTAGCGGGGGGCGCAGATACGCAGTATTTT. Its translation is CASSPLGLAGGADTQYF.

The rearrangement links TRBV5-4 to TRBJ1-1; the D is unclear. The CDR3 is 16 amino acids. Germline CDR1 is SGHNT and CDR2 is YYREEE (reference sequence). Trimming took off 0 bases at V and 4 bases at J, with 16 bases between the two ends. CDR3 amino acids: CASSLDSMGSGTEAFF. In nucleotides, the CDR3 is TGTGCCAGCAGCTTGGACAGTATGGGGAGCGGCACTGAAGCTTTCTTT.

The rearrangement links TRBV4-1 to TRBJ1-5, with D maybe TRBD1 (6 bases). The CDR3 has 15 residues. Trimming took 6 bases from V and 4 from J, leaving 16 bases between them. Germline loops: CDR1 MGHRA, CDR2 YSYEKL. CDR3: CASRPSRGKNQPQHF. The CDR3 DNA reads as TGCGCCAGCAGGCCCTCTAGGGGGAAAAATCAGCCCCAGCATTTT.

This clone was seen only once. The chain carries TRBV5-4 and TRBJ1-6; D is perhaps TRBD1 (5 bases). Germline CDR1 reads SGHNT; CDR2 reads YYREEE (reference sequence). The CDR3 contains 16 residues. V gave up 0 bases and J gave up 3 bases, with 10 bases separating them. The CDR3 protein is CASSLAGSSYNSPLHF. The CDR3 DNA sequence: TGTGCCAGCAGCTTGGCAGGGTCTAGCTATAATTCACCCCTCCACTTT.

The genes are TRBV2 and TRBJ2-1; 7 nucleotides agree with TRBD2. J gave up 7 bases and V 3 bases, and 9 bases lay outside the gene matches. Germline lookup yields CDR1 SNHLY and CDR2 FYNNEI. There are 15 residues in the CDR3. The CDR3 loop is CASSDGATSANEQFF. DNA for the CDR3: TGTGCCAGCAGTGATGGGGCAACTAGCGCGAATGAGCAGTTCTTC.

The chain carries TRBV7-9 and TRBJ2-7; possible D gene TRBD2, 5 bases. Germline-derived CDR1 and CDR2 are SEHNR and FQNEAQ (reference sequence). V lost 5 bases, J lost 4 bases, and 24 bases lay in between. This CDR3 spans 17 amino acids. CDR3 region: CASSPHLFDTRVYEQYF. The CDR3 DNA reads TGTGCCAGCAGCCCCCATTTGTTCGACACTAGGGTATACGAGCAGTACTTC. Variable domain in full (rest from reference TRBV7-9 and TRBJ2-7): DTGVSQNPRHKITKRGQNVTFRCDPISEHNRLYWYRQTLGQGPEFLTYFQNEAQLEKSRLLSDRFSAERPKGSFSTLEIQRTEQGDSAMYLCASSPHLFDTRVYEQYFGPGTRLTVT.

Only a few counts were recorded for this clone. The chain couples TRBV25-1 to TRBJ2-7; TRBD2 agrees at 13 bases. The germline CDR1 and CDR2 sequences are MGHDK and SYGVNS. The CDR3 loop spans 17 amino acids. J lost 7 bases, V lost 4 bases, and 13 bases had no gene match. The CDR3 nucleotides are TGTGCCAGCAGTGCAACTAGCGGGGGGGCGTTCTCGGGAGAGCAGTACTTC. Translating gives CASSATSGGAFSGEQYF.

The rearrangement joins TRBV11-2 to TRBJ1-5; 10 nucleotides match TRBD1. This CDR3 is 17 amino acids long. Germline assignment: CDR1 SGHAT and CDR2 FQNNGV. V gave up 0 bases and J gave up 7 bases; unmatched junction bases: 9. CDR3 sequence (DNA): TGTGCCAGCAGCTTAGACACCCCGGGACAGGGGAGCCAGCCCCAGCATTTT. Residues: CASSLDTPGQGSQPQHF.

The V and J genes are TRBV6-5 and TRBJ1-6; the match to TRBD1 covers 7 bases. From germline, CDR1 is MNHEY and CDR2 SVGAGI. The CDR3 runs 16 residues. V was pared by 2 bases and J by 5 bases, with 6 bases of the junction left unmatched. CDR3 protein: CASSYGPGGDNSPLHF. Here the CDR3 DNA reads TGTGCCAGCAGTTACGGGCCAGGGGGTGATAATTCACCCCTCCACTTT.

The CDR3 loop reads CAWSRGGARGNTIYF. DNA for the CDR3: TGTGCCTGGAGTCGAGGGGGGGCGCGGGGAAACACCATATATTTT. This rearrangement joins TRBV30 to TRBJ1-3; a weak D match, TRBD1 (6 bases). CDR3 length: 15 residues. Germline values: CDR1 GTSNPN, CDR2 SVGIG (reference sequence). The V and J ends lost 2 bases and 4 bases respectively, with 15 bases between them.

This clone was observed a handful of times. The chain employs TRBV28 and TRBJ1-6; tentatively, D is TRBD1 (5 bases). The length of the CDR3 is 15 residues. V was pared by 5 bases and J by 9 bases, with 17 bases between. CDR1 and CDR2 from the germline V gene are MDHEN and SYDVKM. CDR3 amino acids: CASSEREGYGSPLHF. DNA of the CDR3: TGTGCCAGCAGTGAAAGGGAGGGGTACGGTTCACCCCTCCACTTT. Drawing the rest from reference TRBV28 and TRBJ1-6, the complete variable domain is DVKVTQSSRYLVKRTGEKVFLECVQDMDHENMFWYRQDPGLGLRLIYFSYDVKMKEKGDIPEGYSVSREKKERFSLILESASTNQTSMYLCASSEREGYGSPLHFGNGTRLTVT.